This entry lists 12 T cell receptor beta chains sequenced from one sample in a study of beta chain features in type 1 diabetes. General study results and limits: TCRB CDR3 length was moderately but significantly reduced in all four CD4+ subsets of Type 1 diabetes patients.

Expressed TCRB transcripts were sequenced after all isolated RNA was converted to cDNA. Repertoires were generated with immunoSEQ multiplex PCR, while TCRdb's copy carries only in-frame clones and drops some. Among about 400,000 clones listed, roughly 13% were seen once. These receptors have no known antigen. Specimen: naive CD4+ T cells from blood. These receptors were obtained from a woman under 30 with type 1 diabetes.

The rearrangement joins TRBV7-9 to TRBJ2-7; D is perhaps TRBD1 (6 bases). CDR1 is SEHNR and CDR2 is FQNEAQ in the germline V gene (reference sequence). The germline V and J ends were trimmed by 5 bases and 2 bases, with 10 bases remaining between them. The CDR3 loop spans 13 amino acids. CDR3: CASSHTGTYEQYF. The CDR3 region has the DNA TGTGCCAGCAGCCACACAGGGACCTACGAGCAGTACTTC.

This chain uses TRBV7-8 with TRBJ1-2; D gene uncertain. From germline, CDR1 is SGHVS and CDR2 FQNEAQ. CDR3 length: 14 residues. V was pared by 3 bases and J by 0 bases, with 8 bases between. CDR3 region: CASSFTESNYGYTF. CDR3 in DNA: TGTGCCAGCAGCTTTACAGAATCTAACTATGGCTACACCTTC.

This clone was observed a few times. The J gene is TRBJ1-2, the V gene TRBV15, with 12 bases identical to TRBD1. V shed 8 bases, J shed 2 bases, and the junction held 9 bases outside the gene matches. The CDR3 has 16 amino acids. Germline CDR1 reads LNHNV; CDR2 reads YYDKDF (reference sequence). The CDR3 reads CATASGTGGQNYGYTF. The CDR3 DNA follows: TGTGCCACCGCATCTGGGACAGGGGGCCAAAACTATGGCTACACCTTC.

This chain uses TRBV5-1 with TRBJ2-3, with D possibly matching TRBD2 (6 bases). CDR1 is SGHRS and CDR2 is YFSETQ in the germline V gene. The CDR3 has 17 amino acids. The germline V and J ends were trimmed by 1 base and 0 bases, with 15 bases remaining between them. The CDR3 loop is CASSLIIRTSSTDTQYF. The CDR3 nucleotides read TGCGCCAGCAGCTTGATAATTCGAACTAGCAGCACAGATACGCAGTATTTT.

The chain couples TRBV5-1 to TRBJ2-7; possible D gene TRBD1, 6 bases. The germline V gene encodes CDR1 SGHRS and CDR2 YFSETQ. The CDR3 totals 15 residues. Between the trimmed V and J ends, which lost 0 bases and 3 bases, there was a span of 13 bases. CDR3 region: CASSLGRQVNYEQYF. CDR3 in DNA: TGCGCCAGCAGCTTGGGCAGACAGGTAAACTACGAGCAGTACTTC.

This chain links TRBV6-5 with TRBJ1-1, with no clear D. This CDR3 comprises 12 residues. The V gene's germline CDR1 is MNHEY and CDR2 SVGAGI. Trimming removed 8 bases from V and 0 bases from J, with 7 bases in between. The DNA of the CDR3 is TGTGCCAGCTATCGAGTGAACACTGAAGCTTTCTTT. Translating gives CASYRVNTEAFF.

The sample holds a few counts of this clone. The rearrangement uses TRBV30 and TRBJ2-7; tentative D call: TRBD2 (7 bases). V was clipped by 4 bases and J by 2 bases, with 12 bases between them. Germline CDR1 GTSNPN, CDR2 SVGIG (reference sequence). This CDR3 region has 13 residues. The CDR3 reads CAWMAGAPYEQYF. CDR3 nucleotides: TGTGCCTGGATGGCGGGGGCGCCCTACGAGCAGTACTTC.

The rearrangement links TRBV7-2 to TRBJ2-3; 8 bases align to TRBD2. Germline V gene lookup returns CDR1 SGHTA and CDR2 FQGNSA. Trimming at V came to 4 bases and at J to 7 bases, leaving 10 bases not matched to a gene. CDR3 length equals 15 residues. The CDR3 region is CASSSRTSGSNTQYF. The CDR3 bases are TGTGCCAGCAGCTCCCGTACTAGCGGATCTAATACGCAGTATTTT.

J is TRBJ2-7 and V is TRBV7-9; 7 positions agree with TRBD1. The CDR3 length is 14 residues. The germline V gene encodes CDR1 SEHNR and CDR2 FQNEAQ (reference sequence). The trim removed 5 bases at V and 2 bases at J, leaving 6 bases unmatched. Written as DNA, the CDR3 is TGTGCCAGCAGCCCAACAGGGGTTGCCTACGAGCAGTACTTC. Encoded protein: CASSPTGVAYEQYF.

In this sample, this clone turned up a few times. V gene TRBV6-5 combines with J gene TRBJ2-7; weak D call: TRBD2 (5 bases). V dropped 0 bases and J dropped 4 bases, with 13 bases sitting between them. The germline V gene has CDR1 MNHEY and CDR2 SVGAGI. This CDR3 is 15 amino acids long. CDR3: CASSYSAKGSYEQYF. The CDR3, as DNA: TGTGCCAGCAGTTACTCGGCGAAAGGGAGTTACGAGCAGTACTTC.

The chain links TRBV5-4 to TRBJ2-7; tentative D call: TRBD1 (6 bases). Per the germline V gene, CDR1 is SGHNT and CDR2 is YYREEE (reference sequence). Trimming cost V 4 bases and J 5 bases, with 13 bases left between them. CDR3 size: 13 residues. The CDR3 DNA reads as TGTGCCAGCAGCGCCGCTACAGGGAACGAGCAGTACTTC. It yields the protein CASSAATGNEQYF.

This clone showed up just a few times. The gene calls are TRBV4-3 and TRBJ2-1; D is possibly TRBD2 (5 bases). The CDR3 is 17 residues long. CDR1 and CDR2 (germline): LGHNA, YSLEER. Trimming took 0 bases from V and 10 from J, leaving 22 bases between them. This chain's CDR3 is CASSQEGVTFAGPEQFF. The CDR3 region has the DNA TGCGCCAGCAGCCAAGAGGGTGTTACTTTTGCGGGTCCGGAGCAGTTCTTC.